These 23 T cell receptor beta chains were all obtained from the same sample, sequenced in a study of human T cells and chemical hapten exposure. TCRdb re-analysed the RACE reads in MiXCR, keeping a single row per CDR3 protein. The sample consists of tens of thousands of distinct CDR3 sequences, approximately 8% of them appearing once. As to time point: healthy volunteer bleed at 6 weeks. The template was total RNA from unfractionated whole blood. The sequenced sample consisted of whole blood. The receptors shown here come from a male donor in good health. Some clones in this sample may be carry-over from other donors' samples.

The DNA for the CDR3 is TGTGCCAGCAGTTTAGTCAACCACGCAGGCTACACCTTC. Its protein is CASSLVNHAGYTF. This chain uses TRBV27 with TRBJ1-2; D unclear. Between the trimmed V and J ends, which lost 2 bases and 8 bases, there was a span of 12 bases. CDR3 size: 13 residues. Germline loops: CDR1 MNHEY, CDR2 SMNVEV (reference sequence).

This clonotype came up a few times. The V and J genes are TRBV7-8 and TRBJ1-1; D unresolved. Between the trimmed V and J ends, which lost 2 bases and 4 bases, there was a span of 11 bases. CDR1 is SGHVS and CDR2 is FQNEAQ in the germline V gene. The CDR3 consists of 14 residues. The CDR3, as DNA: TGTGCCAGCAGCTTATTGGCAGGCAGCACTGAAGCTTTCTTT. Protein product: CASSLLAGSTEAFF.

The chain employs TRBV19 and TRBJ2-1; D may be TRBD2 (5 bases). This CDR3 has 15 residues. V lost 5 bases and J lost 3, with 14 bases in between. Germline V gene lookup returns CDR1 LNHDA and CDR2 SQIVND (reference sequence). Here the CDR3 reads CASSEKRGIYNEQFF. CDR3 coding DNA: TGTGCCAGTAGTGAAAAACGGGGAATCTACAATGAGCAGTTCTTC.

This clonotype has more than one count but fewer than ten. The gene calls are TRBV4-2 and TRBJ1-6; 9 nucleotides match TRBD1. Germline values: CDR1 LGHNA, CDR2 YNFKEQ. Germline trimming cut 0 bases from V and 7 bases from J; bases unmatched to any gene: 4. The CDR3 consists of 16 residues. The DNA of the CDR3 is TGTGCCAGCAGCCAAGAGCGGGGGACAGGGAATTCACCCCTCCACTTT. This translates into CASSQERGTGNSPLHF.

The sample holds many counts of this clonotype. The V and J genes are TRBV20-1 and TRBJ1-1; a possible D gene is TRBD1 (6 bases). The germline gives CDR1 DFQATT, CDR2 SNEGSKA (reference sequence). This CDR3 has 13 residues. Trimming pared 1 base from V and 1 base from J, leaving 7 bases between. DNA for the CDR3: TGCAGTGCTAGAGCACAGGGGAACACTGAAGCTTTCTTT. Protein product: CSARAQGNTEAFF.

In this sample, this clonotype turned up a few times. CDR3 residues: CASSFTSGISYNEQFF. DNA for the CDR3: TGCGCCAGCAGCTTTACTAGCGGGATCTCCTACAATGAGCAGTTCTTC. The chain combines TRBV5-1 with TRBJ2-1; 10 bases align to TRBD2. This CDR3 is built from 16 residues. V shed 2 bases, J shed 0 bases, and the junction held 2 bases outside the gene matches. Germline CDR1 reads SGHRS; CDR2 reads YFSETQ.

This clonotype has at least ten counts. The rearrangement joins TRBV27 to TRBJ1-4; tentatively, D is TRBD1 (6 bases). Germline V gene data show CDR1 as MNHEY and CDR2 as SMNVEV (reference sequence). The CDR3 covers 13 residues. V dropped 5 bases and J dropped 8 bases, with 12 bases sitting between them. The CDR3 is CASSRLDREKLFF. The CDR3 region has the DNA TGTGCCAGCAGTCGCCTCGACAGGGAAAAACTGTTTTTT. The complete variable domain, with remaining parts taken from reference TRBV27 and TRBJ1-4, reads EAQVTQNPRYLITVTGKKLTVTCSQNMNHEYMSWYRQDPGLGLRQIYYSMNVEVTDKGDVPEGYKVSRKEKRNFPLILESPSPNQTSLYFCASSRLDREKLFFGSGTQLSVL.

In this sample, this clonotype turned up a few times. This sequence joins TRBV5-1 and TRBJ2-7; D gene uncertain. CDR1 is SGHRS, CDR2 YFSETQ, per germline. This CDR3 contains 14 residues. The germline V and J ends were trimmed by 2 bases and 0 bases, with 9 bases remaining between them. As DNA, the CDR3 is TGCGCCAGCAGCTTTCAGACTGCCTCCTACGAGCAGTACTTC. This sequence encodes CASSFQTASYEQYF.

The chain's CDR3 is CSAARGGQETQYF. The CDR3 DNA follows: TGCAGTGCTGCCCGGGGGGGGCAAGAGACCCAGTACTTC. The chain couples TRBV20-1 to TRBJ2-5, with 8 bases identical to TRBD2. Germline V lookup: CDR1 DFQATT, CDR2 SNEGSKA (reference sequence). CDR3 size: 13 residues. Germline trimming cut 5 bases from V and 2 bases from J; bases unmatched to any gene: 4.

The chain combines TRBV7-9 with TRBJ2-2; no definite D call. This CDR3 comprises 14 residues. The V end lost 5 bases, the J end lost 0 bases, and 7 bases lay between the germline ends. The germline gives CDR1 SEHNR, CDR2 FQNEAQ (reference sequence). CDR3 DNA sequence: TGTGCCAGCAGCCTCGGTACGAACACCGGGGAGCTGTTTTTT. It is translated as CASSLGTNTGELFF.

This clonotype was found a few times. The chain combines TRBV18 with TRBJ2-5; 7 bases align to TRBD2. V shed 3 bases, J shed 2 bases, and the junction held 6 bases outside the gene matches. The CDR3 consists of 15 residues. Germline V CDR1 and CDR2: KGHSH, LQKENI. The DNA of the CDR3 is TGTGCCAGCTCACCGATCCCGGGGGGACAAGAGACCCAGTACTTC. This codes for CASSPIPGGQETQYF.

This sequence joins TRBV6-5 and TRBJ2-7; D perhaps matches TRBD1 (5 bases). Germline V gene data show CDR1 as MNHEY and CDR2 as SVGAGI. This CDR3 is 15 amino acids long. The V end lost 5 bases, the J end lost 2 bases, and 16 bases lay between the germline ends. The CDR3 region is CASSHGAETTYEQYF. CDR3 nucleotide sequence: TGTGCCAGCAGTCATGGGGCGGAGACCACCTACGAGCAGTACTTC.

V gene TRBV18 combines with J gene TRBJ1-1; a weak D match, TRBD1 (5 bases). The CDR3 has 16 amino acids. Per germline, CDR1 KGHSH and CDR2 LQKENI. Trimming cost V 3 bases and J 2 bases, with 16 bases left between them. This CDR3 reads CASSPEKGPFNTEAFF. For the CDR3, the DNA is TGTGCCAGCTCACCGGAAAAGGGACCATTTAACACTGAAGCTTTCTTT.

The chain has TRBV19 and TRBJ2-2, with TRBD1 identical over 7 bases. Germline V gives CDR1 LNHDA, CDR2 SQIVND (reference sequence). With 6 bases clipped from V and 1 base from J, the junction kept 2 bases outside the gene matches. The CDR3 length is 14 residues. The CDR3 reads CASRRDRNTGELFF. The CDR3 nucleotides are TGTGCCAGTAGGAGGGACAGGAACACCGGGGAGCTGTTTTTT.

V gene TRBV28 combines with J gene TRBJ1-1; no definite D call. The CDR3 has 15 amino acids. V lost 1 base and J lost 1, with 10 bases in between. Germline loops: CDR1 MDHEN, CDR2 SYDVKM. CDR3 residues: CASSLSPAANTEAFF. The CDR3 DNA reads TGTGCCAGCAGTTTATCTCCGGCGGCGAACACTGAAGCTTTCTTT.

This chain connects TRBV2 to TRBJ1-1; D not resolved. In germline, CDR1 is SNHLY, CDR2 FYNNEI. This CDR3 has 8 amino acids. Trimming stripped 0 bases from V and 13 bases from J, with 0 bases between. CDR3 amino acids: CASSEAFF. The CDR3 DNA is TGTGCCAGCAGTGAAGCTTTCTTT. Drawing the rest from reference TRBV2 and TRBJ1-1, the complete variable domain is EPEVTQTPSHQVTQMGQEVILRCVPISNHLYFYWYRQILGQKVEFLVSFYNNEISEKSEIFDDQFSVERPDGSNFTLKIRSTKLEDSAMYFCASSEAFFGQGTRLTVV.

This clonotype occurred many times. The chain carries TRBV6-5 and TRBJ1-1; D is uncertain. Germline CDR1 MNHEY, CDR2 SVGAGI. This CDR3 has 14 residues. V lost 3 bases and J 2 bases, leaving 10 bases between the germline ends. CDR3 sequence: CASSYGYSNTEAFF. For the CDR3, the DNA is TGTGCCAGCAGTTATGGGTACTCCAACACTGAAGCTTTCTTT.

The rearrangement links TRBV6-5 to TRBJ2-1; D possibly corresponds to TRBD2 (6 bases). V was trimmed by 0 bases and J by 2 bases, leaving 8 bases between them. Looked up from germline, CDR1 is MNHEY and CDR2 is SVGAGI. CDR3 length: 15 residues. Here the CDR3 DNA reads TGTGCCAGCAGTTACTCGGCGGGAACCTACAATGAGCAGTTCTTC. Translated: CASSYSAGTYNEQFF.

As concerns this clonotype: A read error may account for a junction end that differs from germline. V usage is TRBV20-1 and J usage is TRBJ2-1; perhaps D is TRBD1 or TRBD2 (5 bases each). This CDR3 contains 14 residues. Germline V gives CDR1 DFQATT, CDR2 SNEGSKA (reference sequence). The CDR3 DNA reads TGCAGTGCTAGAGGTCAGGGAGATTACAATGAGCGGTTCTTC. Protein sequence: CSARGQGDYNERFF.

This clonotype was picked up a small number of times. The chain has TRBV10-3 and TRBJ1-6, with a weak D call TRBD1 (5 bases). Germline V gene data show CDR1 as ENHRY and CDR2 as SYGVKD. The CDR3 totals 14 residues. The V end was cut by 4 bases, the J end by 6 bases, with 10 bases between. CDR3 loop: CAISAGGTNSPLHF. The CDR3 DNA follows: TGTGCCATCAGTGCGGGGGGTACTAATTCACCCCTCCACTTT.

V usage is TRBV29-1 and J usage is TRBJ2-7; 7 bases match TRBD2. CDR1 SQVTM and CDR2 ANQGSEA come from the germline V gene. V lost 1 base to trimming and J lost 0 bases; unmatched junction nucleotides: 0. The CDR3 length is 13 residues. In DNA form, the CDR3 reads TGCAGCGTTGAAGCGGGGGGCTCCTACGAGCAGTACTTC. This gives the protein CSVEAGGSYEQYF.

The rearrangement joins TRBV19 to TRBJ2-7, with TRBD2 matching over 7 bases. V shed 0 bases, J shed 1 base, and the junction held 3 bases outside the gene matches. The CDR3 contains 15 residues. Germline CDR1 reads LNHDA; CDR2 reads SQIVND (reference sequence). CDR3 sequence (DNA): TGTGCCAGTAGTATAGACTCGGGAGGATCCTACGAGCAGTACTTC. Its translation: CASSIDSGGSYEQYF.

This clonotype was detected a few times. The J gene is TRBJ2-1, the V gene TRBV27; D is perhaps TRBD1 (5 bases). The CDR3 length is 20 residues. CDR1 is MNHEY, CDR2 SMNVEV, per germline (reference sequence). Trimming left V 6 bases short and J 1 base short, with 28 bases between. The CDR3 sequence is CASSPGRQGLRVPSYNEQFF. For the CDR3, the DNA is TGTGCCAGCAGCCCCGGTCGGCAGGGTTTAAGGGTCCCGTCCTACAATGAGCAGTTCTTC.